Reported below is one T cell receptor (beta chain). This record comes from a study of blood T cell repertoires in COVID-19. Overall study: Donors in the United States, Italy and Spain gave samples during acute or convalescent COVID-19. From T cells, B-cell-depleted T cells, or PBMCs came the material, which was cDNA or gDNA.

Germline values: CDR1 MNHEY, CDR2 SVGAGI. The CDR3 consists of 13 residues. V shed 9 bases, J shed 4 bases, and the junction held 8 bases outside the gene matches. Some clones are missing from TCRdb's copy, which holds only in-frame ones; the method was immunoSEQ multiplex PCR. The sample lists 250,000 to 300,000 clones, 70% to 90% occurring once. Sequencing was done on a sample of peripheral blood. The clonotype was recovered from a woman aged 25 to 45 with COVID-19, enrolled during active disease. The genes are TRBV6-5 and TRBJ2-7; 8 nucleotides agree with TRBD1. The CDR3 loop is CASVHRGSYEQYF. The CDR3 coding sequence is TGTGCCAGTGTCCACAGGGGGAGTTACGAGCAGTACTTC.